This T cell receptor (beta chain) was captured in a study of T cell responses to AZD1222 COVID-19 vaccine. About the study: Pooling covered second doses at about 4 or about 12 weeks. Points from the study as a whole: Baseline antibody screening turned up just a handful of seropositive AZD1222 recipients. Spike as a whole was targeted by vaccine-associated CD4 TCRs, dominant at 160-218 and 743-854. Samples come after the peak T cell response, not at day 14.

Trimming removed 0 bases from V and 5 bases from J, with 13 bases in between. The CDR3 extends over 15 amino acids. Germline CDR1 SGHTA, CDR2 FQGNSA. Generated by immunoSEQ multiplex PCR, the TCRdb table keeps only in-frame clones and is missing some. The sample records 97,000 or so clones, about 85% being singletons. To note about this clone: The antigen is undetermined.

The rearrangement links TRBV7-2 to TRBJ2-5; tentative D call: TRBD2 (5 bases). The sequences come from peripheral blood, collected on day 0 of AZD1222 vaccination. This TCR came from an adult in good health. The CDR3, as DNA: TGTGCCAGCAGCTTAGCGGGAGTCGGTGTGGAGACCCAGTACTTC. This gives the protein CASSLAGVGVETQYF.